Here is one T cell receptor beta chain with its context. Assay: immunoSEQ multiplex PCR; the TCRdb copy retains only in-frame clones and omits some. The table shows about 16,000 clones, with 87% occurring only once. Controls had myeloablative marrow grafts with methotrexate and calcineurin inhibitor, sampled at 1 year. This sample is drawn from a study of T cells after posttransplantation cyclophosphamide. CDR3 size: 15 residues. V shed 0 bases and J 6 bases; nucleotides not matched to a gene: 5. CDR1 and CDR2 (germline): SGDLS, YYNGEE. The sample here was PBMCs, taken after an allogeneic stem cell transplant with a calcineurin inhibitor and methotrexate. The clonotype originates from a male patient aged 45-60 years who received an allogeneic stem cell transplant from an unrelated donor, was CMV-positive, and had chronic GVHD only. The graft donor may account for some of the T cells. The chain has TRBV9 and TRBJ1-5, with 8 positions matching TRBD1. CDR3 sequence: CASSVGQGAGQPQHF. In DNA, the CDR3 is TGTGCCAGCAGCGTAGGGCAGGGGGCCGGTCAGCCCCAGCATTTT.